Listed here are 29 T cell receptor beta chains from one sample, sequenced in a study of T cell changes during pregnancy in multiple sclerosis. Profiled with immunoSEQ multiplex PCR; TCRdb holds only in-frame clones, not every one. The sample has about 46,000 clones, roughly 92% seen once. This sample comprised peripheral blood, obtained in the third trimester of pregnancy. All receptors come from a female donor with multiple sclerosis, enrolled in a pregnancy study.

The genes are TRBV19 and TRBJ2-7, with D possibly TRBD2 on 7 matching bases. CDR1 LNHDA and CDR2 SQIVND come from the germline V gene (reference sequence). This CDR3 is built from 14 residues. Trimming removed 4 bases at V and 5 bases at J, with 15 bases between. CDR3 nucleotide sequence: TGTGCCAGTAGTACGGCGGGGGCGGGCGACGAGCAGTACTTC. This encodes CASSTAGAGDEQYF.

This sequence joins TRBV4-1 and TRBJ2-7; TRBD1 agrees at 9 bases. Germline trimming cut 3 bases from V and 5 bases from J; bases unmatched to any gene: 5. Germline CDR1 and CDR2: MGHRA and YSYEKL. This CDR3 contains 14 residues. The CDR3 is CASSQQTGGDEQYF. Written as DNA, the CDR3 is TGCGCCAGCAGCCAGCAGACAGGGGGTGACGAGCAGTACTTC.

V is TRBV21-1 and J is TRBJ1-1; no check of the table's D call, TRBD1, against the DNA was made. TRBV21-1 is assigned pseudogene status. This CDR3 region has 14 residues. Here the CDR3 reads CASSIKQGNTEAFF. CDR3 DNA sequence: TGTGCCAGCAGCATAAAACAGGGTAACACTGAAGCTTTCTTT.

CDR3 sequence: CASSLAAGELFF. The CDR3 DNA reads as TGTGCCAGCAGCTTGGCTGCCGGGGAGCTGTTTTTT. The chain recombines TRBV13 with TRBJ2-2; D remains unclear. The CDR3 has 12 amino acids. V lost 3 bases, J lost 6 bases, and 5 bases lay in between. Germline V lookup: CDR1 PRHDT, CDR2 FYEKMQ (reference sequence).

This clone is a singleton in its sample. The rearrangement uses TRBV25-1 and TRBJ1-1; no definite D call. Germline V gene lookup returns CDR1 MGHDK and CDR2 SYGVNS. CDR3 length: 11 residues. V was shortened by 5 bases and J by 11 bases, with 12 bases between the two germline ends. CDR3 sequence: CASSLTDVAFF. The CDR3 DNA is TGTGCCAGCAGTCTTACAGATGTGGCTTTCTTT.

The J gene is TRBJ1-1, the V gene TRBV2; a possible D gene is TRBD1 (6 bases). V was shortened by 4 bases and J by 0 bases, with 15 bases between the two germline ends. This CDR3 spans 16 amino acids. Germline lookup yields CDR1 SNHLY and CDR2 FYNNEI. The CDR3 spells CASSGGGAFMNTEAFF. The CDR3 DNA is TGTGCCAGCAGTGGGGGGGGCGCCTTTATGAACACTGAAGCTTTCTTT.

V is TRBV5-1 and J is TRBJ2-5; D is perhaps TRBD2 (5 bases). With 4 bases removed from V and 5 bases from J, the gap between germline ends came to 15 bases. Germline V CDR1 and CDR2: SGHRS, YFSETQ. CDR3 length: 14 amino acids. The CDR3 protein is CASSPGSLGETQYF. CDR3 DNA sequence: TGCGCCAGCAGCCCGGGGTCACTTGGGGAGACCCAGTACTTC. Variable domain in full (rest from reference TRBV5-1 and TRBJ2-5): KAGVTQTPRYLIKTRGQQVTLSCSPISGHRSVSWYQQTPGQGLQFLFEYFSETQRNKGNFPGRFSGRQFSNSRSEMNVSTLELGDSALYLCASSPGSLGETQYFGPGTRLLVL.

This clone is a singleton in its sample. The CDR3 protein is CASRKSGDNEQFF. Here the CDR3 DNA reads TGTGCCAGCAGGAAATCAGGTGACAATGAGCAGTTCTTC. The chain joins TRBV25-1 to TRBJ2-1; D unclear. V dropped 6 bases and J dropped 5 bases, with 11 bases sitting between them. The CDR3 length is 13 residues. Germline CDR1 is MGHDK and CDR2 is SYGVNS.

V usage is TRBV19 and J usage is TRBJ1-4; 9 bases are a match to TRBD1. The germline V gene has CDR1 LNHDA and CDR2 SQIVND (reference sequence). The CDR3 spans 15 residues. J lost 5 bases, V lost 7 bases, and 8 bases had no gene match. In DNA, the CDR3 is TGTGCCAGTACCAAACAGGGGGCTTCGAATGAAAAACTGTTTTTT. Amino acids: CASTKQGASNEKLFF.

The chain employs TRBV5-1 and TRBJ1-1, with 8 nucleotides matching TRBD1. The germline V gene encodes CDR1 SGHRS and CDR2 YFSETQ. There are 16 residues in the CDR3. The V segment lost 4 bases and the J segment 1 base; nucleotides outside the gene matches: 9. The CDR3 region is CASSPIAGGANTEAFF. The CDR3, as DNA: TGCGCCAGCAGCCCTATAGCAGGGGGCGCGAACACTGAAGCTTTCTTT.

The chain links TRBV6-6 to TRBJ2-1, with D uncertain. CDR3 length equals 10 residues. The germline gives CDR1 MNHNY, CDR2 SVGAGI (reference sequence). The ends were cut back, 5 bases at V and 7 bases at J, with 3 bases in the middle. This CDR3 is CASSQNEQFF. In DNA form, the CDR3 reads TGTGCCAGCAGTCAAAATGAGCAGTTCTTC.

The chain has TRBV10-1 and TRBJ2-7, with TRBD1 as a possible D gene (6 bases). There are 14 residues in the CDR3. V gave up 8 bases and J gave up 4 bases, with 18 bases separating them. Germline V gene lookup returns CDR1 WNHNN and CDR2 SYGVQD (reference sequence). The CDR3 nucleotides are TGCGCCAGCGGCTATGGCAGGGGCCCATACGAGCAGTACTTC. Its translation is CASGYGRGPYEQYF.

The V and J genes are TRBV27 and TRBJ2-1, with D possibly matching TRBD2 (5 bases). The V end was cut by 0 bases, the J end by 4 bases, with 7 bases between. From germline, CDR1 is MNHEY and CDR2 SMNVEV (reference sequence). This CDR3 has 14 amino acids. CDR3 in amino acids: CASSLSTGYNEQFF. CDR3 DNA sequence: TGTGCCAGCAGTTTATCAACGGGATACAATGAGCAGTTCTTC.

The chain recombines TRBV5-4 with TRBJ2-5; 7 nucleotides match TRBD2. The CDR3 spans 14 residues. V was clipped by 4 bases and J by 2 bases; unmatched bases: 5. Germline loops: CDR1 SGHNT, CDR2 YYREEE (reference sequence). The CDR3 DNA is TGTGCCAGCAGCAGCGGGACGGGGCAAGAGACCCAGTACTTC. Translating gives CASSSGTGQETQYF.

The chain joins TRBV19 to TRBJ2-7, with a weak D call TRBD1 (6 bases). The length of the CDR3 is 14 residues. V was cut by 3 bases and J by 4 bases, with 13 bases left in between. Germline CDR1 LNHDA, CDR2 SQIVND (reference sequence). DNA for the CDR3: TGTGCCAGTAGTATTTGGGACAACGCATACGAGCAGTACTTC. This codes for CASSIWDNAYEQYF. The full variable domain, rest sourced from reference TRBV19 and TRBJ2-7, is DGGITQSPKYLFRKEGQNVTLSCEQNLNHDAMYWYRQDPGQGLRLIYYSQIVNDFQKGDIAEGYSVSREKKESFPLTVTSAQKNPTAFYLCASSIWDNAYEQYFGPGTRLTVT.

The chain employs TRBV29-1 and TRBJ2-7; perhaps TRBD1 as D (6 bases). Germline V gene data show CDR1 as SQVTM and CDR2 as ANQGSEA. This CDR3 is built from 12 residues. V was clipped by 5 bases and J by 12 bases, with 20 bases between them. CDR3 protein: CSVSLDSHKLYF. CDR3 nucleotide sequence: TGCAGCGTTAGTCTGGACAGCCATAAACTGTACTTC.

The chain joins TRBV28 to TRBJ1-4; 7 positions agree with TRBD1. The V gene end was trimmed by 6 bases and the J gene end by 4 bases; junction bases not matched to a gene: 5. Germline V gives CDR1 MDHEN, CDR2 SYDVKM. The CDR3 is 14 residues long. The CDR3 region is CASRGGSNNEKLFF. Here the CDR3 DNA reads TGTGCCAGCAGAGGGGGCTCGAATAATGAAAAACTGTTTTTT.

V and J are TRBV28 and TRBJ1-1; 7 nucleotides line up with TRBD1. Germline V lookup: CDR1 MDHEN, CDR2 SYDVKM. Trimming at V came to 4 bases and at J to 1 base, leaving 6 bases not matched to a gene. This CDR3 is built from 15 residues. Written as DNA, the CDR3 is TGTGCCAGCAGTTACACAGGGGACGGGAACACTGAAGCTTTCTTT. It encodes CASSYTGDGNTEAFF.

The genes are TRBV6-5 and TRBJ2-7; possible D gene TRBD1, 6 bases. The germline CDR1 and CDR2 sequences are MNHEY and SVGAGI. V was trimmed by 2 bases and J by 4 bases, leaving 9 bases between them. The CDR3 covers 13 residues. The DNA of the CDR3 is TGTGCCAGCAGTTACCAACAGGGTTACGAGCAGTACTTC. Encoded protein: CASSYQQGYEQYF.

The chain joins TRBV6-1 to TRBJ1-2, with 8 nucleotides matching TRBD1. In germline, CDR1 is MNHNS, CDR2 SASEGT. With 4 bases clipped from V and 0 bases from J, the junction kept 13 bases outside the gene matches. CDR3 length: 18 residues. The CDR3 DNA reads TGTGCCAGCAGTGCACCCCTCGGGACAGGAGAATCTAACTATGGCTACACCTTC. Its translation is CASSAPLGTGESNYGYTF.

The chain is built from TRBV6-1 and TRBJ2-5; a weak D match, TRBD2 (7 bases). The V gene's germline CDR1 is MNHNS and CDR2 SASEGT. The V end lost 4 bases, the J end lost 5 bases, and 20 bases lay between the germline ends. This CDR3 comprises 16 residues. CDR3 residues: CASSAGGMRGHETQYF. CDR3 nucleotides: TGTGCCAGCAGTGCCGGGGGAATGCGGGGGCACGAGACCCAGTACTTC.

The chain recombines TRBV28 with TRBJ2-3, with TRBD1 identical over 11 bases. The germline V gene has CDR1 MDHEN and CDR2 SYDVKM. V lost 9 bases, J lost 4 bases, and 9 bases stayed unmatched. The CDR3 contains 15 residues. The DNA of the CDR3 is TGTGCCAGTTTCCCCCGGGGACAGGGGGCAGATACGCAGTATTTT. Its translation is CASFPRGQGADTQYF. Variable domain in full (rest from reference TRBV28 and TRBJ2-3): DVKVTQSSRYLVKRTGEKVFLECVQDMDHENMFWYRQDPGLGLRLIYFSYDVKMKEKGDIPEGYSVSREKKERFSLILESASTNQTSMYLCASFPRGQGADTQYFGPGTRLTVL.

The rearrangement links TRBV28 to TRBJ2-1, with TRBD1 matching over 9 bases. Germline-derived CDR1 and CDR2 are MDHEN and SYDVKM. V lost 1 base and J lost 9; bases outside the gene matches: 7. The CDR3 runs 15 residues. Here the CDR3 DNA reads TGTGCCAGCAGTTTATTTTCGGACAGGGGTATTGAGCAGTTCTTC. It is translated as CASSLFSDRGIEQFF. The whole variable domain, filled in from reference TRBV28 and TRBJ2-1, reads DVKVTQSSRYLVKRTGEKVFLECVQDMDHENMFWYRQDPGLGLRLIYFSYDVKMKEKGDIPEGYSVSREKKERFSLILESASTNQTSMYLCASSLFSDRGIEQFFGPGTRLTVL.

The chain couples TRBV28 to TRBJ1-1; 9 bases map to TRBD1. Losses at the gene ends were 5 bases for V and 0 bases for J; bases not matched to a gene: 7. Germline loops: CDR1 MDHEN, CDR2 SYDVKM. This CDR3 has 16 residues. The DNA of the CDR3 is TGTGCCAGCAGTCCTGGGACAGGGCTCCTGAACACTGAAGCTTTCTTT. Protein product: CASSPGTGLLNTEAFF.

This chain links TRBV11-2 with TRBJ2-7; the match to TRBD2 covers 13 bases. The germline V gene has CDR1 SGHAT and CDR2 FQNNGV. After removal of 4 bases from V and 3 bases from J, the junction contained 6 bases not matched to a gene. The CDR3 extends over 16 amino acids. The CDR3 nucleotides are TGTGCCAGCAGCTCTACTAGCGGGAGGGCCTTCTACGAGCAGTACTTC. Its translation is CASSSTSGRAFYEQYF.

In this sample, this clone turned up a few times. The V and J genes are TRBV27 and TRBJ2-7; D might be TRBD2 (6 bases). CDR3 length: 14 amino acids. The V gene lost 6 bases and the J gene lost 4 bases, with 16 bases spanning the gap. CDR1 and CDR2 (germline): MNHEY, SMNVEV (reference sequence). The CDR3 DNA reads TGTGCCAGCAGCTATAGCGGTCCAGCATACGAGCAGTACTTC. It codes for CASSYSGPAYEQYF.

The V call is TRBV2, the J call TRBJ2-3, with TRBD2 matching over 10 bases. V shed 4 bases and J 3 bases; nucleotides not matched to a gene: 4. Germline CDR1 and CDR2: SNHLY and FYNNEI. This CDR3 comprises 15 residues. CDR3 loop: CASSGSGRGTDTQYF. The DNA of the CDR3 is TGTGCCAGCAGTGGAAGCGGGAGGGGAACAGATACGCAGTATTTT.

This sequence joins TRBV7-3 and TRBJ2-1; 9 positions agree with TRBD2. V was pared by 8 bases and J by 7 bases, with 6 bases of the junction left unmatched. Per germline, CDR1 SGHTA and CDR2 FQGTGA. The CDR3 contains 13 residues. The CDR3, as DNA: TGTGCCAGCCGACTAGCGGCCTCGAATGAGCAGTTCTTC. It specifies CASRLAASNEQFF.

The V and J genes are TRBV9 and TRBJ1-1; 8 nucleotides match TRBD1. The CDR3 is 15 residues long. With V trimmed by 4 bases and J by 4 bases, 9 bases remained unmatched. The germline gives CDR1 SGDLS, CDR2 YYNGEE. CDR3 sequence (DNA): TGTGCCAGCAGCCCTTCAGGGGGCACAACCACTGAAGCTTTCTTT. It specifies CASSPSGGTTTEAFF.